The rows below give T cell receptor beta chains drawn from one sample of a study of Tregs in tolerant kidney transplant recipients. The protocol was immunoSEQ multiplex PCR, while the TCRdb copy is restricted to in-frame clones and leaves out a portion. The repertoire holds roughly 99,000 clones, with approximately 94% as singletons. The sample consisted of CD4+ T cells from blood, taken before the transplant. These receptors all come from a human donor who received a combined kidney and bone marrow transplant. CDR3s include the opening cysteine and the closing phenylalanine or tryptophan. D genes are given only for firm matches. Where a row states a size, it is once, few, many or the class of an expanded clone; other rows omit it.

V: TRBV19
D: TRBD2
size: NA
J: TRBJ2-7
CDR3: CASSISGGPYEQYF
DNA: TGTGCCAGTAGTATTAGCGGGGGGCCTTACGAGCAGTACTTC

V: TRBV5-1
D: TRBD2
size: once
J: TRBJ2-1
CDR3: CASSSGLAGYNEQFF
DNA: TGCGCCAGCAGCTCGGGACTAGCGGGTTACAATGAGCAGTTCTTC

V: TRBV7-3
D: TRBD2
size: NA
J: TRBJ2-1
CDR3: CASSASGSSYNEQFF
DNA: TGTGCCAGCAGCGCAAGCGGGAGCTCCTACAATGAGCAGTTCTTC

V: TRBV5-1
D: TRBD2
size: NA
J: TRBJ2-7
CDR3: CANSQPSGNRDEQYF
DNA: TGCGCCAACAGCCAGCCGAGCGGGAATCGGGACGAGCAGTACTTC

V: TRBV7-2
D: TRBD2
size: once
J: TRBJ2-2
CDR3: CASSLVVASGGTGELFF
DNA: TGTGCCAGCAGCTTAGTGGTGGCTAGCGGGGGAACCGGGGAGCTGTTTTTT

V: TRBV9
D: TRBD1
size: NA
J: TRBJ2-3
CDR3: CASSVAPGIGTASTDTQYF
DNA: TGTGCCAGCAGCGTAGCCCCAGGGATAGGGACAGCCTCCACAGATACGCAGTATTTT

V: TRBV9
D: NA
size: NA
J: TRBJ2-7
CDR3: CASSVGGSSYEQYF
DNA: TGTGCCAGCAGCGTAGGGGGCAGTTCCTACGAGCAGTACTTC

V: TRBV4-2
D: NA
size: NA
J: TRBJ2-3
CDR3: CASSQGLSTDTQYF
DNA: TGTGCCAGCAGCCAAGGACTAAGCACAGATACGCAGTATTTT

V: TRBV10-3
D: NA
size: NA
J: TRBJ2-7
CDR3: CAISDGVIPYEQYF
DNA: TGTGCCATCAGTGACGGGGTCATTCCCTACGAGCAGTACTTC

V: TRBV5-1
D: NA
size: NA
J: TRBJ2-3
CDR3: CASSLLVYTDTQYF
DNA: TGCGCCAGCAGCTTATTAGTCTACACAGATACGCAGTATTTT

V: TRBV7-3
D: TRBD1
size: NA
J: TRBJ1-3
CDR3: CASSLSGTGSGNTIYF
DNA: TGTGCCAGCAGCTTGTCCGGGACAGGTTCAGGAAACACCATATATTTT

V: TRBV6-5
D: NA
size: NA
J: TRBJ1-5
CDR3: CASKRGYYSNQPQHF
DNA: TGTGCCAGCAAGAGGGGGTATTATAGCAATCAGCCCCAGCATTTT

V: TRBV21-1
D: NA
size: few
J: TRBJ2-5
CDR3: CASSKVKVRDRGLETQYF
DNA: TGTGCCAGCAGCAAAGTGAAGGTGCGGGACAGGGGTTTGGAGACCCAGTACTTC

V: TRBV7-9
D: TRBD2
size: NA
J: TRBJ2-3
CDR3: CASSRRGGDGSWDTQYF
DNA: TGTGCCAGCAGCCGAAGGGGAGGGGATGGTTCATGGGATACGCAGTATTTT

V: TRBV9
D: NA
size: NA
J: TRBJ1-3
CDR3: CASSVQPTGIGNTIYF
DNA: TGTGCCAGCAGCGTCCAACCCACGGGGATAGGAAACACCATATATTTT

V: TRBV15
D: NA
size: NA
J: TRBJ2-1
CDR3: CATSRVWQGNEQFF
DNA: TGTGCCACCAGCAGAGTTTGGCAGGGCAATGAGCAGTTCTTC

V: TRBV13
D: NA
size: NA
J: TRBJ2-7
CDR3: CASSLNRVSYEQYF
DNA: TGTGCCAGCAGCTTAAACCGCGTGTCCTACGAGCAGTACTTC

V: TRBV6-1
D: TRBD1
size: NA
J: TRBJ1-2
CDR3: CASSGPNGRGNYGYTF
DNA: TGTGCCAGCAGTGGCCCCAATGGCAGGGGGAACTATGGCTACACCTTC

V: TRBV28
D: TRBD1
size: few
J: TRBJ1-4
CDR3: CASSLAETGGGEKLFF
DNA: TGTGCCAGCAGTTTGGCCGAGACAGGGGGCGGTGAAAAACTGTTTTTT

V: TRBV18
D: NA
size: NA
J: TRBJ2-1
CDR3: CASSPVQGFDNEQFF
DNA: TGTGCCAGCTCACCAGTCCAGGGGTTTGACAATGAGCAGTTCTTC

V: TRBV20-1
D: NA
size: NA
J: TRBJ2-1
CDR3: CSASNNEQFF
DNA: TGCAGTGCTAGCAACAATGAGCAGTTCTTC

V: TRBV28
D: TRBD1
size: NA
J: TRBJ1-5
CDR3: CASSSGGGNQPQHF
DNA: TGTGCCAGCAGTTCAGGGGGTGGCAATCAGCCCCAGCATTTT

V: TRBV9
D: TRBD2
size: NA
J: TRBJ2-1
CDR3: CASSPGLAGAAGEQFF
DNA: TGTGCCAGCAGCCCAGGACTAGCGGGAGCCGCGGGCGAGCAGTTCTTC

V: TRBV27
D: TRBD2
size: NA
J: TRBJ2-7
CDR3: CASSLAGPSYEQYF
DNA: TGTGCCAGCTCCCTAGCGGGGCCCTCCTACGAGCAGTACTTC

V: TRBV7-8
D: TRBD1
size: NA
J: TRBJ2-1
CDR3: CASSLGTGGWSEQFF
DNA: TGTGCCAGCAGCTTGGGGACAGGGGGCTGGTCGGAGCAGTTCTTC

V: TRBV19
D: NA
size: few
J: TRBJ1-5
CDR3: CASGDYGGYRPQHF
DNA: TGTGCCAGCGGGGACTACGGCGGGTATCGGCCCCAGCATTTT

V: TRBV18
D: NA
size: NA
J: TRBJ1-2
CDR3: CASSADRTYGYTF
DNA: TGTGCCAGCTCAGCCGACAGGACCTATGGCTACACCTTC

V: TRBV4-3
D: TRBD1
size: NA
J: TRBJ1-2
CDR3: CASSQEKTGGYGYTF
DNA: TGCGCCAGCAGCCAAGAGAAAACAGGGGGCTATGGCTACACCTTC

V: TRBV6-1
D: NA
size: NA
J: TRBJ1-4
CDR3: CASSERYRDEKLFF
DNA: TGTGCCAGCAGTGAAAGGTACAGGGATGAAAAACTGTTTTTT

V: TRBV12-5
D: NA
size: once
J: TRBJ1-1
CDR3: CASGLGQLGTEAFF
DNA: TGTGCTAGTGGTTTGGGACAGTTGGGCACTGAAGCTTTCTTT

V: TRBV7-3
D: TRBD2
size: NA
J: TRBJ2-1
CDR3: CASSLGLSGGYNEQFF
DNA: TGTGCCAGCAGCTTAGGTCTTTCGGGAGGGTACAATGAGCAGTTCTTC

V: TRBV27
D: NA
size: NA
J: TRBJ2-7
CDR3: CASSPRDNLYEQYF
DNA: TGTGCCAGCAGTCCGAGGGACAACTTATACGAGCAGTACTTC

V: TRBV7-9
D: TRBD1
size: NA
J: TRBJ1-1
CDR3: CASSLETGSGEAFF
DNA: TGTGCCAGCAGCTTAGAGACAGGGTCGGGTGAAGCTTTCTTT

V: TRBV5-6
D: TRBD1
size: NA
J: TRBJ1-3
CDR3: CASSLEDRGPIYSGNTIYF
DNA: TGTGCCAGCAGCTTGGAAGACAGGGGTCCCATATACTCTGGAAACACCATATATTTT

V: TRBV7-9
D: TRBD1
size: NA
J: TRBJ1-6
CDR3: CASSWTGENNSPLHF
DNA: TGTGCCAGCAGCTGGACAGGGGAGAATAATTCACCCCTCCACTTT

V: TRBV14
D: NA
size: NA
J: TRBJ1-2
CDR3: CASSQDRGIRYTF
DNA: TGTGCCAGCAGCCAAGACAGGGGAATTCGCTACACCTTC

V: TRBV7-2
D: NA
size: NA
J: TRBJ2-6
CDR3: CASRTTRTGANVLTF
DNA: TGTGCCAGCAGGACAACCCGGACTGGGGCCAACGTCCTGACTTTC

V: TRBV7-8
D: TRBD1
size: NA
J: TRBJ1-5
CDR3: CASSSRTGTFQPQHF
DNA: TGTGCCAGCAGCTCCCGGACAGGGACGTTTCAGCCCCAGCATTTT

V: TRBV11-1
D: NA
size: NA
J: TRBJ2-5
CDR3: CASSESVRGVTQYF
DNA: TGTGCCAGCAGCGAGTCGGTCCGGGGAGTGACCCAGTACTTC

V: TRBV10-3
D: TRBD1
size: NA
J: TRBJ1-1
CDR3: CAISGGQGHTEAFF
DNA: TGTGCCATCAGCGGGGGACAGGGACACACTGAAGCTTTCTTT

V: TRBV6-5
D: TRBD2
size: NA
J: TRBJ2-1
CDR3: CASTTGTSGHNEQFF
DNA: TGTGCCAGCACCACCGGGACTAGCGGGCACAATGAGCAGTTCTTC

V: TRBV10-3
D: NA
size: NA
J: TRBJ2-5
CDR3: CAISRTAQETQYF
DNA: TGTGCCATCAGTAGGACTGCACAAGAGACCCAGTACTTC

V: TRBV6-5
D: NA
size: NA
J: TRBJ1-5
CDR3: CASTRTAYSNQPQHF
DNA: TGTGCCAGCACCCGAACAGCTTATAGCAATCAGCCCCAGCATTTT

V: TRBV4-3
D: NA
size: NA
J: TRBJ2-2
CDR3: CASSRLTGNTGELFF
DNA: TGCGCCAGCAGCCGATTAACTGGGAACACCGGGGAGCTGTTTTTT

V: TRBV7-9
D: NA
size: NA
J: TRBJ2-1
CDR3: CASSYTGLRGRGNNEQFF
DNA: TGTGCCAGCAGCTACACCGGGTTGAGAGGGAGAGGGAACAATGAGCAGTTCTTC

V: TRBV14
D: NA
size: NA
J: TRBJ1-1
CDR3: CASSQIRDFGQIMNTEAFF
DNA: TGTGCCAGCAGCCAAATTAGGGACTTCGGTCAGATCATGAACACTGAAGCTTTCTTT

V: TRBV18
D: NA
size: NA
J: TRBJ1-4
CDR3: CASSPGQLATNEKLFF
DNA: TGTGCCAGCTCACCGGGACAACTAGCAACTAATGAAAAACTGTTTTTT

V: TRBV18
D: TRBD2
size: NA
J: TRBJ2-7
CDR3: CASSPRTSGGYEQYF
DNA: TGTGCCAGCTCACCTCGGACTAGCGGGGGCTACGAGCAGTACTTC

V: TRBV13
D: NA
size: few
J: TRBJ1-5
CDR3: CASSLLGSDQPQHF
DNA: TGTGCCAGCAGCCTACTGGGTAGCGATCAGCCCCAGCATTTT

V: TRBV30
D: NA
size: NA
J: TRBJ2-1
CDR3: CAWSVQGRGEQFF
DNA: TGTGCCTGGAGTGTACAGGGACGGGGTGAGCAGTTCTTC

V: TRBV6-5
D: NA
size: NA
J: TRBJ2-1
CDR3: CASSSGTLSYNEQFF
DNA: TGTGCCAGCAGTTCCGGGACACTTTCCTACAATGAGCAGTTCTTC